Following are 9 T cell receptor beta chains from one sample sequenced in a study of post-analysis software for immune sequencing data. Incorporated into the TCR beta cDNA libraries were unique molecular identifiers, which served to reduce PCR and sequencing biases. TCRdb re-called the PCR reads with MiXCR, one entry per CDR3 protein. The sample has about 560,000 distinct CDR3 sequences, around 40% seen once. Study observations and caveats: Higher frequency in patients than in controls was seen for about five TRBV segments, with TRBV5-6, TRBV5-1 and TRBV20-1 among them.

The antigens these receptors bind are not known. The sequenced material came from blood. These receptors were collected from a girl aged 10-17 years with multiple sclerosis.

V gene TRBV2 combines with J gene TRBJ2-7, with D unclear. V lost 7 bases to trimming and J lost 0 bases, with 13 bases between them. The germline gives CDR1 SNHLY, CDR2 FYNNEI. The CDR3 extends over 14 amino acids. CDR3 sequence reads: CASKGSVLSYEQYF. As DNA, the CDR3 is TGTGCCAGCAAGGGCTCAGTCCTCTCCTACGAGCAGTACTTC.

In this sample, this clonotype turned up a few times. V and J are TRBV12-3 or TRBV12-4 and TRBJ1-6, with 8 bases lining up with TRBD1. This CDR3 region has 14 residues. V was clipped by 3 bases and J by 7 bases; unmatched bases: 2. The CDR3 spells CASSLRQGNSPLHF. Here the CDR3 DNA reads TGTGCCAGCAGTTTGCGACAGGGGAATTCACCCCTCCACTTT.

The table lists this clonotype with a few counts. CDR3 nucleotide sequence: TGCGCCAGCAGCCATGGACAGGGCTACTACAATGAGCAGTTCTTC. The encoded protein is CASSHGQGYYNEQFF. V gene TRBV5-1 combines with J gene TRBJ2-1, with 8 bases matching TRBD1. The ends lost 4 bases at V and 3 bases at J; junction bases unmatched: 6. This CDR3 comprises 15 residues. CDR1 and CDR2 (germline): SGHRS, YFSETQ.

The sample holds one count of this clonotype. At one end, the junction sequence differs from germline, possibly due to a read error. The V call is TRBV2, the J call TRBJ1-2, with 8 bases identical to TRBD1. This CDR3 region has 14 residues. CDR1 SNHLY and CDR2 FYNNEI come from the germline V gene. DNA of the CDR3: TGTGCCTGCAGGGGACAGGTCACTCACTATGGCTACACCTTC. It codes for CACRGQVTHYGYTF.

This clonotype has just a few counts. The rearrangement joins TRBV12-3 or TRBV12-4 to TRBJ2-5, with D hard to call. The CDR3 has 13 amino acids. Trimming cost V 0 bases and J 5 bases, with 7 bases left between them. The CDR3 protein is CASSLAGLETQYF. CDR3 DNA sequence: TGTGCCAGCAGTTTAGCAGGGCTGGAGACCCAGTACTTC.

CDR3 in amino acids: CASSLQDSNTEAFF. The CDR3 nucleotides are TGTGCCAGCAGTTTGCAGGATTCGAACACTGAAGCTTTCTTT. This chain uses TRBV12-3 or TRBV12-4 with TRBJ1-1; D unresolved. There are 14 residues in the CDR3. Trimming took 3 bases from V and 1 from J, leaving 9 bases between them.

Here the CDR3 DNA reads TGTGCCAGCAGCCAGAGCGTTAGCGTCAGAACAGATACGCAGTATTTT. Its protein product is CASSQSVSVRTDTQYF. This chain connects TRBV7-9 to TRBJ2-3; maybe TRBD2 (5 bases). Trimming took off 5 bases at V and 3 bases at J, with 18 bases between the two ends. The germline V gene has CDR1 SEHNR and CDR2 FQNEAQ (reference sequence). CDR3 length equals 16 residues.

The chain joins TRBV29-1 to TRBJ1-1; D ambiguous. With 1 base removed from V and 0 bases from J, the gap between germline ends came to 6 bases. CDR3 length: 13 amino acids. Germline assignment: CDR1 SQVTM and CDR2 ANQGSEA. In DNA form, the CDR3 reads TGCAGCGTTGAAGGACAAATGAACACTGAAGCTTTCTTT. Translating it yields CSVEGQMNTEAFF.

V and J are TRBV4-1 and TRBJ2-1, with D possibly being TRBD1 (5 bases). The CDR3 is 15 residues long. V shed 4 bases and J shed 9 bases, with 19 bases lying between them. CDR1 is MGHRA, CDR2 YSYEKL, per germline. CDR3 in amino acids: CASSPESAGWSEQFF. The CDR3 DNA sequence: TGCGCCAGCAGCCCTGAGTCCGCAGGGTGGTCTGAGCAGTTCTTC.